This is a list of T cell receptor beta chains from one sample in a study of T cell changes during pregnancy in multiple sclerosis. The repertoire was sequenced with immunoSEQ multiplex PCR; TCRdb's copy has only in-frame clones and lacks some. The repertoire has about 89,000 clones, about 94% of them found once; the top ten carry around 0.84%. Specimen: peripheral blood, collected in the third trimester of pregnancy. The receptors derive from a female donor with multiple sclerosis, enrolled in a pregnancy study. The CDR3 runs from the conserved cysteine through the conserved F or W. The D gene is left open where the match is weak.

V: TRBV27
J: TRBJ1-5
D: -
CDR3: CASSITGNQPQHF
DNA: TGTGCCAGCTCTATCACGGGCAATCAGCCCCAGCATTTT

V: TRBV28
J: TRBJ2-1
D: TRBD1
CDR3: CASGTGGGEQFF
DNA: TGTGCCAGCGGGACAGGGGGTGGTGAGCAGTTCTTC

V: TRBV14
J: TRBJ2-1
D: -
CDR3: CASSRWGGWRGTPEQFF
DNA: TGTGCCAGCAGCCGATGGGGAGGATGGCGGGGGACACCTGAGCAGTTCTTC

V: TRBV5-1
J: TRBJ2-1
D: -
CDR3: CASSPLSLSSYNEQFF
DNA: TGCGCCAGCAGCCCCTTGTCGTTGAGCTCCTACAATGAGCAGTTCTTC

V: TRBV6-6
J: TRBJ1-2
D: -
CDR3: CASSLLLQGSYGYTF
DNA: TGTGCCAGCAGTCTACTCCTACAGGGCAGCTATGGCTACACCTTC

V: TRBV29-1
J: TRBJ2-3
D: TRBD2
CDR3: CSVGGGSRSTDTQYF
DNA: TGCAGCGTGGGGGGAGGGAGTCGAAGCACAGATACGCAGTATTTT

V: TRBV6-5
J: TRBJ2-5
D: -
CDR3: CASSQIWAEETQYF
DNA: TGTGCCAGCAGCCAAATCTGGGCCGAGGAGACCCAGTACTTC

V: TRBV7-9
J: TRBJ2-2
D: -
CDR3: CADHPAAQGAGELFF
DNA: TGTGCCGACCACCCCGCGGCACAGGGCGCCGGGGAGCTGTTTTTT

V: TRBV2
J: TRBJ2-7
D: TRBD2
CDR3: CASSVDPGLAGPEQYF
DNA: TGTGCCAGCAGTGTCGATCCGGGACTAGCGGGGCCCGAGCAGTACTTC

V: TRBV10-1
J: TRBJ2-3
D: TRBD1
CDR3: CASSKGQGYSDTQYF
DNA: TGCGCCAGCAGTAAGGGACAGGGGTATTCAGATACGCAGTATTTT

V: TRBV27
J: TRBJ1-1
D: -
CDR3: CASTGNTEAFF
DNA: TGTGCCAGTACAGGGAACACTGAAGCTTTCTTT

V: TRBV7-9
J: TRBJ1-1
D: -
CDR3: CASSRDSMNTEAFF
DNA: TGTGCCAGCAGCCGAGACAGTATGAACACTGAAGCTTTCTTT

V: TRBV27
J: TRBJ1-2
D: -
CDR3: CASSSGHNYGYTF
DNA: TGTGCCAGCAGTTCGGGACATAACTATGGCTACACCTTC

V: TRBV27
J: TRBJ2-2
D: TRBD1
CDR3: CASRPGQGAHGELFF
DNA: TGTGCCAGCAGACCGGGACAGGGGGCGCACGGGGAGCTGTTTTTT

V: TRBV27
J: TRBJ2-1
D: -
CDR3: CASSFWAAESSYNEQFF
DNA: TGTGCCAGCAGTTTTTGGGCTGCCGAGAGCTCCTACAATGAGCAGTTCTTC

V: TRBV5-4
J: TRBJ2-3
D: TRBD2
CDR3: CASSLLAGIADTQYF
DNA: TGTGCCAGCAGCTTACTAGCGGGAATAGCAGATACGCAGTATTTT

V: TRBV15
J: TRBJ2-5
D: -
CDR3: CATSRALGLQGQETQYF
DNA: TGTGCCACCAGCAGAGCACTAGGCCTACAAGGACAAGAGACCCAGTACTTC

V: TRBV27
J: TRBJ2-2
D: TRBD1
CDR3: CASSLTGDPGELFF
DNA: TGTGCCAGCAGTTTAACAGGGGACCCCGGGGAGCTGTTTTTT